Below, 28 T cell receptor beta chains from the same sample are listed, as sequenced in a study of CD8 T cells in Susac syndrome. An input of roughly 0.5 to 1 ug of RNA was subjected to reverse transcription using random hexamers. Via MiXCR, TCRdb re-called the immunoSEQ multiplex PCR reads, giving one row per CDR3 protein. The data show about 280,000 distinct CDR3 sequences, roughly 85% seen once. Sequences were obtained from CD8+ T cells from PBMCs. The receptors originated from a human donor with multiple sclerosis.

The CDR3 DNA reads TGTGCCAGCAGCCAAGGAGGGCAATACCGGGGCGAGCAGTACTTC. It is translated as CASSQGGQYRGEQYF. The chain uses TRBV3-1 and TRBJ2-7; TRBD2 is a possible D gene (5 bases). Germline loops: CDR1 LGHDT, CDR2 YNNKEL (reference sequence). The CDR3 has 15 amino acids. V was shortened by 1 base and J by 6 bases, with 16 bases between the two germline ends.

V is TRBV28 and J is TRBJ2-1; no clear D gene. This CDR3 is built from 15 residues. Looked up from germline, CDR1 is MDHEN and CDR2 is SYDVKM. Trimming took 6 bases from V and 5 from J, leaving 17 bases between them. This CDR3 reads CASRTYRMNDNEQFF. CDR3 nucleotide sequence: TGTGCCAGCAGGACATATAGGATGAACGACAATGAGCAGTTCTTC. Based on the CDR3 plus reference TRBV28 and TRBJ2-1, the full variable domain is DVKVTQSSRYLVKRTGEKVFLECVQDMDHENMFWYRQDPGLGLRLIYFSYDVKMKEKGDIPEGYSVSREKKERFSLILESASTNQTSMYLCASRTYRMNDNEQFFGPGTRLTVL.

The DNA for the CDR3 is TGTGCCATCAGTGAGTCCAGGGTTTCGTACGAGCAGTACTTC. It codes for CAISESRVSYEQYF. The chain is built from TRBV10-3 and TRBJ2-7; D possibly corresponds to TRBD1 (5 bases). The CDR3 is made up of 14 amino acids. V was shortened by 0 bases and J by 4 bases, with 10 bases between the two germline ends. CDR1 and CDR2 (germline): ENHRY, SYGVKD.

The chain carries TRBV28 and TRBJ2-1; 14 nucleotides line up with TRBD2. CDR3 length: 14 residues. Per the germline V gene, CDR1 is MDHEN and CDR2 is SYDVKM. The V and J ends lost 7 bases and 8 bases, in that order; junction bases with no gene match: 4. In DNA form, the CDR3 reads TGTGCCAGCAAGCCGGGACTAGCGGGAGATGAGCAGTTCTTC. It is translated as CASKPGLAGDEQFF.

This rearrangement joins TRBV5-8 to TRBJ2-7; 7 positions agree with TRBD1. The CDR3 has 15 amino acids. The V segment lost 4 bases and the J segment 2 bases; nucleotides outside the gene matches: 9. The germline gives CDR1 SGHTS, CDR2 YDEGEE. The CDR3 DNA is TGTGCCAGCAGCCCCCGGGCAGGGGGAGCCTACGAGCAGTACTTC. Translation gives CASSPRAGGAYEQYF.

The chain joins TRBV7-9 to TRBJ1-4, with 7 bases matching TRBD1. CDR1 and CDR2 from the germline V gene are SEHNR and FQNEAQ (reference sequence). The junction had 15 bases not matched to a gene; V was cut back by 5 bases and J by 6 bases. The CDR3 extends over 17 amino acids. The CDR3 bases are TGTGCCAGCAGCCCCCGACGGTCGACAGGGAGAGATGAAAAACTGTTTTTT. This encodes CASSPRRSTGRDEKLFF.

V usage is TRBV20-1 and J usage is TRBJ1-3, with 8 nucleotides matching TRBD1. V shed 6 bases and J 1 base; nucleotides not matched to a gene: 11. Germline CDR1 DFQATT, CDR2 SNEGSKA (reference sequence). CDR3 size: 16 residues. CDR3 amino acids: CSAETLDRESGNTIYF. The CDR3 nucleotides are TGCAGTGCCGAGACTCTGGACAGGGAGTCTGGAAACACCATATATTTT.

This chain joins TRBV27 and TRBJ2-1; tentatively, D is TRBD2 (6 bases). The CDR3 length is 14 residues. Trimming left V 0 bases short and J 6 bases short, with 9 bases between. The germline V gene encodes CDR1 MNHEY and CDR2 SMNVEV (reference sequence). CDR3 in amino acids: CASSLSPTSNEQFF. The CDR3 DNA sequence: TGTGCCAGCAGTTTATCGCCGACTAGCAATGAGCAGTTCTTC.

J is TRBJ1-6 and V is TRBV4-1; D remains ambiguous. This CDR3 region has 16 residues. The V end lost 0 bases, the J end lost 7 bases, and 13 bases lay between the germline ends. Germline V gene lookup returns CDR1 MGHRA and CDR2 YSYEKL. For the CDR3, the DNA is TGCGCCAGCAGCCAAGATCGGGCCGATGGGAATTCACCCCTCCACTTT. Protein product: CASSQDRADGNSPLHF.

The chain joins TRBV2 to TRBJ1-2, with D perhaps matching TRBD1 (5 bases). The CDR3 spans 17 residues. V was shortened by 4 bases and J by 4 bases, with 22 bases between the two germline ends. Germline V gene lookup returns CDR1 SNHLY and CDR2 FYNNEI. Written as DNA, the CDR3 is TGTGCCAGCAGTGTCCGTGGACACCGACAGTCCCCCTATGGCTACACCTTC. It specifies CASSVRGHRQSPYGYTF.

This sequence joins TRBV2 and TRBJ1-5, with 7 bases that match TRBD1. After removal of 7 bases from V and 6 bases from J, the junction contained 12 bases not matched to a gene. This CDR3 contains 15 residues. Germline CDR1 and CDR2: SNHLY and FYNNEI. The CDR3 DNA follows: TGTGCCAGCATGGGGGGGCCAGGGGGTCGTCAGCCCCAGCATTTT. This codes for CASMGGPGGRQPQHF.

This rearrangement joins TRBV11-2 to TRBJ2-3; 7 nucleotides agree with TRBD1. The V gene's germline CDR1 is SGHAT and CDR2 FQNNGV. This CDR3 region has 16 residues. Trimming removed 1 base from V and 2 bases from J; junction bases left unmatched: 6. CDR3 region: CASSLAKDRYTDTQYF. The CDR3, as DNA: TGTGCCAGCAGCTTAGCCAAGGACAGGTACACAGATACGCAGTATTTT.

This clonotype occurred a few times. The chain couples TRBV7-9 to TRBJ2-7; TRBD2 agrees at 10 bases. The CDR3 length is 15 residues. From germline, CDR1 is SEHNR and CDR2 FQNEAQ (reference sequence). J gave up 2 bases and V 5 bases, and 6 bases lay outside the gene matches. The CDR3 spells CASSPPLAGAYEQYF. The CDR3 DNA is TGTGCCAGCAGCCCCCCCCTAGCGGGAGCCTACGAGCAGTACTTC.

The chain carries TRBV29-1 and TRBJ2-1, with D unresolved. The germline V gene encodes CDR1 SQVTM and CDR2 ANQGSEA. Trimming left V 2 bases short and J 4 bases short, with 3 bases between. The CDR3 spans 11 residues. This CDR3 is CSVEFYNEQFF. The CDR3 coding sequence is TGCAGCGTTGAATTTTACAATGAGCAGTTCTTC.

CDR3 region: CASSYSRGAEQYF. The CDR3, as DNA: TGTGCCAGCAGTTACTCTAGGGGGGCCGAGCAGTACTTC. The rearrangement links TRBV6-5 to TRBJ2-7; D may correspond to TRBD1 or TRBD2 (6 bases each). The CDR3 loop spans 13 amino acids. Trimming removed 0 bases at V and 6 bases at J, with 9 bases between. CDR1 and CDR2 (germline): MNHEY, SVGAGI.

V usage is TRBV29-1 and J usage is TRBJ1-1; D remains unclear. The CDR3 is made up of 12 amino acids. Deletions cut 4 bases from V and 2 bases from J, with 8 bases between. Germline CDR1 is SQVTM and CDR2 is ANQGSEA. Here the CDR3 reads CSVGRHNTEAFF. For the CDR3, the DNA is TGCAGCGTTGGAAGACACAACACTGAAGCTTTCTTT.

This chain links TRBV7-9 with TRBJ2-1; tentatively, D is TRBD1 or TRBD2 (6 bases each). CDR3 size: 16 residues. Germline assignment: CDR1 SEHNR and CDR2 FQNEAQ (reference sequence). V was cut by 5 bases and J by 2 bases, with 16 bases left in between. The CDR3 spells CASSPGGGLTYNEQFF. The DNA of the CDR3 is TGTGCCAGCAGCCCCGGAGGGGGGCTCACCTACAATGAGCAGTTCTTC.

For the CDR3, the DNA is TGTGCCAGCAGTGCGAGTCGAGGGGTCCAGTATGGCTACACCTTC. This sequence encodes CASSASRGVQYGYTF. The chain recombines TRBV27 with TRBJ1-2, with a tentative D call TRBD1 (5 bases). V was trimmed by 5 bases and J by 5 bases, leaving 18 bases between them. The CDR3 has 15 amino acids. Germline CDR1 is MNHEY and CDR2 is SMNVEV (reference sequence).

V usage is TRBV11-2 and J usage is TRBJ2-7; D is unresolved. Trimming shortened V by 2 bases and J by 3 bases, and 11 bases separated the two germline ends. Germline values: CDR1 SGHAT, CDR2 FQNNGV. CDR3 length equals 14 residues. The CDR3 region is CASSLSDGNYEQYF. DNA for the CDR3: TGTGCCAGCAGCTTATCGGACGGAAACTACGAGCAGTACTTC. The whole variable domain, remainder taken from reference TRBV11-2 and TRBJ2-7, is EAGVAQSPRYKIIEKRQSVAFWCNPISGHATLYWYQQILGQGPKLLIQFQNNGVVDDSQLPKDRFSAERLKGVDSTLKIQPAKLEDSAVYLCASSLSDGNYEQYFGPGTRLTVT.

This clonotype appeared a single time. The chain uses TRBV9 and TRBJ2-7; D tentatively reads TRBD1 or TRBD2 (5 bases each). The germline gives CDR1 SGDLS, CDR2 YYNGEE. The ends were cut back, 7 bases at V and 1 base at J, with 15 bases in the middle. The CDR3 is made up of 14 amino acids. The CDR3 reads CASGVGDPSYEQYF. For the CDR3, the DNA is TGTGCCAGCGGGGTCGGGGACCCTTCCTACGAGCAGTACTTC.

V gene TRBV28 combines with J gene TRBJ2-2; 9 positions match TRBD1. V trimming: 4 bases; J trimming: 9 bases; junction bases outside the gene matches: 9. In germline, CDR1 is MDHEN, CDR2 SYDVKM. CDR3 size: 15 residues. The CDR3 region is CASSYLRTGVRELFF. CDR3 in DNA: TGTGCCAGCAGTTACCTCCGGACAGGGGTACGGGAGCTGTTTTTT.

V usage is TRBV28 and J usage is TRBJ1-2; possible D gene TRBD1, 5 bases. The CDR3 loop spans 14 amino acids. Between the trimmed V and J ends, which lost 5 bases and 6 bases, there was a span of 16 bases. The germline gives CDR1 MDHEN, CDR2 SYDVKM. CDR3 bases: TGTGCCAGCAGTCTCCTACAGGTGCTGGATGGCTACACCTTC. This encodes CASSLLQVLDGYTF.

The chain recombines TRBV5-1 with TRBJ1-2, with D uncertain. V was cut by 9 bases and J by 5 bases, with 11 bases left in between. The CDR3 consists of 11 residues. Per the germline V gene, CDR1 is SGHRS and CDR2 is YFSETQ. CDR3 loop: CATATEYGYTF. The DNA for the CDR3 is TGCGCCACCGCGACCGAGTATGGCTACACCTTC.

The rearrangement uses TRBV18 and TRBJ1-5; TRBD1 is a possible D gene (6 bases). CDR3 length equals 15 residues. In germline, CDR1 is KGHSH, CDR2 LQKENI. V gave up 1 base and J gave up 4 bases, with 11 bases separating them. This CDR3 reads CASSPLGGENQPQHF. The CDR3, as DNA: TGTGCCAGCTCACCACTAGGGGGGGAAAATCAGCCCCAGCATTTT. Together with reference TRBV18 and TRBJ1-5, the CDR3 gives the full variable domain: NAGVMQNPRHLVRRRGQEARLRCSPMKGHSHVYWYRQLPEEGLKFMVYLQKENIIDESGMPKERFSAEFPKEGPSILRIQQVVRGDSAAYFCASSPLGGENQPQHFGDGTRLSIL.

This clonotype has just one count. The V gene is TRBV20-1, the J gene TRBJ2-7; D possibly corresponds to TRBD2 (6 bases). The CDR3 is 13 amino acids. Trimming left V 3 bases short and J 0 bases short, with 9 bases between. From germline, CDR1 is DFQATT and CDR2 SNEGSKA (reference sequence). The CDR3 loop is CSARFSGSYEQYF. For the CDR3, the DNA is TGCAGTGCTAGGTTTAGCGGCTCCTACGAGCAGTACTTC.

The CDR3 sequence is CATSTSDFYRGAEAFF. The CDR3 nucleotides read TGTGCCACCAGCACCAGTGATTTCTACAGGGGCGCTGAAGCTTTCTTT. The genes are TRBV15 and TRBJ1-1, with 7 bases identical to TRBD1. The ends lost 4 bases at V and 6 bases at J; junction bases unmatched: 14. There are 16 residues in the CDR3. The V gene's germline CDR1 is LNHNV and CDR2 YYDKDF (reference sequence).

V and J are TRBV12-3 or TRBV12-4 and TRBJ1-1; D unclear. This CDR3 has 13 amino acids. The V gene lost 6 bases and the J gene lost 7 bases, with 15 bases spanning the gap. The CDR3 is CASRAWGIDEAFF. In DNA, the CDR3 is TGTGCCAGCAGAGCCTGGGGAATCGATGAAGCTTTCTTT.

The chain links TRBV11-2 to TRBJ2-2; D not certain. The V gene's germline CDR1 is SGHAT and CDR2 FQNNGV. Trimming stripped 7 bases from V and 6 bases from J, with 9 bases between. The CDR3 length is 12 residues. As DNA, the CDR3 is TGTGCCAGCACCCCCTCCGCCGGGGAGCTGTTTTTT. Amino acid sequence: CASTPSAGELFF.